This TCR beta chain is drawn from a study of T cell repertoires in ileal Crohn's disease. Study-wide context: About half received postoperative treatment, about ten with thiopurines and around 17 anti-TNF. Broader study findings: Mucosal expansions were suggested to be mainly CD8 T cells.

A word on this clone: Its matching antigen is unknown.

CDR3 length: 12 residues. The ends lost 7 bases at V and 7 bases at J; junction bases unmatched: 5. CDR1 is MNHEY, CDR2 SMNVEV, per germline (reference sequence). Sequencing used immunoSEQ multiplex PCR; TCRdb keeps in-frame clones, though not all of them. The sample holds 9,000 to 13,000 clones, around 75% seen once. Noted time point: neoterminal ileum biopsy at postoperative endoscopy, about 6 months after surgery. Patients were adults with ileal or ileocolonic Crohn's disease needing resection. Sample: ileal tissue. V is TRBV27 and J is TRBJ1-1, with TRBD1 identical over 8 bases. This TCR derives from an adult with Crohn's disease. CDR3 in DNA: TGTGCCAGCACAGGGGGCCAGGATGAAGCTTTCTTT. Translation gives CASTGGQDEAFF.